This is a list of T cell receptor beta chains from one sample in a study of blood T cell repertoires in COVID-19. TCRdb's copy holds only in-frame clones and misses some; the assay was immunoSEQ multiplex PCR. The sample comprises some 120,000 clones, roughly 82% of which are singletons, and around 10% rests with the top ten. Sequenced sample: peripheral blood. The receptors were gathered from a human donor in a cohort sampled during active COVID-19. Each CDR3 is given without its conserved first and last residue.

V	J	CDR3
TRBV3-1/TRBV3-2	TRBJ2-2	ASSQVGNTGELF
TRBV18	TRBJ2-3	ASSPDRADTQY
TRBV7-6	TRBJ2-1	ASSFWGGAYNEQF
TRBV12-3/TRBV12-4	TRBJ1-1	ASSLMPGEAF
TRBV27	TRBJ1-4	ASSPLTGGPEKLF
TRBV3-1/TRBV3-2	TRBJ1-1	ASHRGRGDTEAF
TRBV5-1	TRBJ1-2	ASSLGAGEFGYT
TRBV10-2	TRBJ2-3	ASRPGVSSTDTQY
TRBV18	TRBJ1-1	ASSLSMDTFEAF
TRBV4-1	TRBJ1-1	ASSQDQDGNWRAF